This T cell receptor beta chain was identified during a study of regulatory T cells in long-lasting Graves disease. To make TCR beta libraries, researchers used iRepertoire HTBI primers and Arm-PCR of CDR3 regions. TCRdb ran MiXCR on the multiplex PCR reads and lists one entry per CDR3 protein. The data hold hundreds of thousands of distinct CDR3 sequences, with approximately 13% observed a single time. The sample's time point: newly diagnosed GD, antithyroid drugs for less than 3 months. Construction of the TCR library relied on RNA isolated from PBMCs. Germline loops: CDR1 MNHNS, CDR2 SASEGT. The CDR3 is 15 residues long. Trimming took 7 bases from V and 2 from J, leaving 18 bases between them. This clonotype was seen ten or more times. The sample was also reused in another study, on T cells in Graves' hyperthyroidism and ophthalmopathy. According to that study: Peripheral blood also featured most of the thyroid clonotypes expanded above 0.001. Ophthalmopathy was separated from stable hyperthyroidism by a 13 V-J model.

V and J are TRBV6-1 and TRBJ2-7; D possibly corresponds to TRBD1 (6 bases). The receptor's source is a man younger than 40 with Graves disease. This sample comprised peripheral blood mononuclear cells (PBMCs), obtained at new diagnosis, from a patient treated with antithyroid drugs. CDR3 protein: CASKTKGTPPYEQYF. In DNA form, the CDR3 reads TGTGCCAGCAAAACAAAAGGGACACCGCCCTACGAGCAGTACTTC.